This TCR beta chain was documented in a study of CD8 T cells in ankylosing spondylitis. This CDR3 contains 16 residues. Germline V gene data show CDR1 as MNHEY and CDR2 as SVGAGI. The V segment lost 4 bases and the J segment 10 bases; nucleotides outside the gene matches: 13. Each CDR3 protein is one row after TCRdb ran MiXCR on the 5' RACE reads. Altogether almost 250,000 distinct CDR3 sequences are present, 32% being singletons, with the ten largest covering 3.5% to 4.5%. The chain links TRBV6-5 to TRBJ1-6, with 7 bases that match TRBD1. The sample comprised blood, either unsorted or a sorted T cell fraction (not recorded which). The TCR sequence derives from a male donor with ankylosing spondylitis or in good health (not recorded which). CDR3 bases: TGTGCCAGCAGTTCATTCGCAGGGGGGCCGGGGTCACCCCTCCACTTT. Its translation: CASSSFAGGPGSPLHF.